The 19 T cell receptor beta chains given below trace back to one sample, sequenced in a study of PD-1 blockade in classical Hodgkin lymphoma. Relapse after autologous stem cell transplantation occurred in every patient, and brentuximab vedotin exposure varied. The method was immunoSEQ multiplex PCR; TCRdb's version includes in-frame clones alone and lacks a portion of them. The data show 57,000 or so clones, 70% to 90% seen once. Sequencing was performed on peripheral blood mononuclear cells (PBMCs), taken at baseline. All receptors derive from a human donor with classical Hodgkin lymphoma.

The chain couples TRBV7-9 to TRBJ2-3, with D perhaps matching TRBD1 or TRBD2 (6 bases each). The V end was cut by 1 base, the J end by 5 bases, with 13 bases between. CDR1 SEHNR and CDR2 FQNEAQ come from the germline V gene (reference sequence). The CDR3 has 15 residues. The chain's CDR3 is CASSLVTGAQDTQYF. CDR3 sequence (DNA): TGTGCCAGCAGCTTAGTGACGGGGGCCCAAGATACGCAGTATTTT.

The genes are TRBV9 and TRBJ2-1; TRBD1 or TRBD2 may be the D gene (6 bases each). V lost 5 bases to trimming and J lost 6 bases, with 15 bases between them. CDR1 is SGDLS, CDR2 YYNGEE, per germline. This CDR3 contains 14 residues. This chain's CDR3 is CASSPEGGANEQFF. Written as DNA, the CDR3 is TGTGCCAGCAGTCCGGAGGGGGGTGCCAATGAGCAGTTCTTC.

This clone has only one observation. V and J are TRBV7-6 and TRBJ2-5; D may be TRBD1 or TRBD2 (6 bases each). The CDR3 totals 15 residues. Germline V gives CDR1 SGHVS, CDR2 FNYEAQ. V was cut by 0 bases and J by 1 base, with 9 bases left in between. The CDR3 spells CASSLAGGLQETQYF. The CDR3 nucleotides read TGTGCCAGCAGCTTAGCGGGGGGCCTCCAAGAGACCCAGTACTTC.

The chain uses TRBV6-6 and TRBJ2-1; TRBD1 or TRBD2 may be the D gene (5 bases each). The germline V and J ends were trimmed by 11 bases and 0 bases, with 17 bases remaining between them. This CDR3 has 15 amino acids. Germline values: CDR1 MNHNY, CDR2 SVGAGI (reference sequence). CDR3 loop: CASSGGRSSYNEQFF. The DNA of the CDR3 is TGTGCCTCGAGTGGGGGACGGAGCTCCTACAATGAGCAGTTCTTC.

The chain employs TRBV6-6 and TRBJ1-6; perhaps TRBD1 as D (6 bases). The V gene lost 6 bases and the J gene lost 10 bases, with 19 bases spanning the gap. The length of the CDR3 is 15 residues. Germline assignment: CDR1 MNHNY and CDR2 SVGAGI (reference sequence). DNA for the CDR3: TGTGCCAGCAGCCCCTCCGGGGGCGTTGGGTCACCCCTCCACTTT. It encodes CASSPSGGVGSPLHF.

The rearrangement links TRBV7-2 to TRBJ2-7, with TRBD1 matching 7 bases. The CDR3 is 15 amino acids. CDR1 SGHTA and CDR2 FQGNSA come from the germline V gene. Losses at the gene ends were 5 bases for V and 3 bases for J; bases not matched to a gene: 10. DNA of the CDR3: TGTGCCAGCAGCCAAACTGGGACAGCCGTCTACGAGCAGTACTTC. Residues: CASSQTGTAVYEQYF. The variable domain in full, with the rest retrieved from reference TRBV7-2 and TRBJ2-7, is GAGVSQSPSNKVTEKGKDVELRCDPISGHTALYWYRQSLGQGLEFLIYFQGNSAPDKSGLPSDRFSAERTGGSVSTLTIQRTQQEDSAVYLCASSQTGTAVYEQYFGPGTRLTVT.

The chain is built from TRBV10-2 and TRBJ1-1; TRBD1 is a possible D gene (5 bases). This CDR3 is 14 amino acids long. Germline CDR1 is WSHSY and CDR2 is SAAADI. With 8 bases removed from V and 0 bases from J, the gap between germline ends came to 13 bases. CDR3 nucleotides: TGCGCCAGCTCGAAGACAGCCTTGAACACTGAAGCTTTCTTT. Translating gives CASSKTALNTEAFF.

The V call is TRBV2, the J call TRBJ2-4, with D hard to call. Trimming shortened V by 2 bases and J by 8 bases, and 7 bases separated the two germline ends. Per germline, CDR1 SNHLY and CDR2 FYNNEI. There are 12 residues in the CDR3. Here the CDR3 DNA reads TGTGCCAGCAGTGAATGGCCAGACATTCAGTACTTC. Translating it yields CASSEWPDIQYF.

The V gene is TRBV11-3, the J gene TRBJ2-7; D assignment may be TRBD1 or TRBD2 (5 bases each). The CDR3 is 15 residues long. V lost 0 bases, J lost 0 bases, and 9 bases lay in between. CDR1 and CDR2 from the germline V gene are SGHNT and YENEEA. CDR3 amino acids: CASSLESGPSYEQYF. The CDR3 DNA reads as TGTGCCAGCAGCTTAGAATCGGGGCCCTCCTACGAGCAGTACTTC.

The sample holds one count of this clone. The chain employs TRBV6-1 and TRBJ2-5, with D uncertain. Trimming took 7 bases from V and 0 from J, leaving 12 bases between them. The length of the CDR3 is 14 residues. Germline values: CDR1 MNHNS, CDR2 SASEGT. The CDR3, as DNA: TGTGCCAGCAATCCCCCCTCGTACCAAGAGACCCAGTACTTC. Translated, it gives CASNPPSYQETQYF.

The chain links TRBV18 to TRBJ1-4; D perhaps matches TRBD1 (5 bases). The V end lost 0 bases, the J end lost 4 bases, and 12 bases lay between the germline ends. The CDR3 is 16 residues long. Germline loops: CDR1 KGHSH, CDR2 LQKENI. The CDR3 sequence is CASSPPGTALNEKLFF. CDR3 nucleotides: TGTGCCAGCTCACCACCAGGGACGGCGCTTAATGAAAAACTGTTTTTT.

The V call is TRBV14, the J call TRBJ2-2; D uncertain. The germline V gene encodes CDR1 SGHDN and CDR2 FVKESK. V was pared by 4 bases and J by 2 bases, with 8 bases between. CDR3 length: 14 amino acids. The CDR3 protein is CASSPRLNTGELFF. CDR3 in DNA: TGTGCCAGCAGCCCCCGGCTTAACACCGGGGAGCTGTTTTTT.

This rearrangement joins TRBV7-2 to TRBJ2-3, with 8 bases identical to TRBD2. J was trimmed by 7 bases and V by 5 bases; bases with no gene match: 11. CDR3 length: 15 residues. The germline V gene has CDR1 SGHTA and CDR2 FQGNSA. The CDR3 DNA reads as TGTGCCAGCAGCCCGGGGATAGCGGGACCCTATACGCAGTATTTT. It translates to CASSPGIAGPYTQYF.

The genes are TRBV5-6 and TRBJ1-1; D ambiguous. The CDR3 totals 12 residues. The V end lost 0 bases, the J end lost 6 bases, and 6 bases lay between the germline ends. From germline, CDR1 is SGHDT and CDR2 YYEEEE. The CDR3, as DNA: TGTGCCAGCAGCTTGGGAGAAGCTGAAGCTTTCTTT. It translates to CASSLGEAEAFF.

The chain combines TRBV28 with TRBJ1-1, with 8 nucleotides matching TRBD1. With V trimmed by 5 bases and J by 1 base, 0 bases remained unmatched. The CDR3 runs 13 residues. In germline, CDR1 is MDHEN, CDR2 SYDVKM. The CDR3: CASSTGGNTEAFF. The CDR3, as DNA: TGTGCCAGCAGTACAGGGGGGAACACTGAAGCTTTCTTT.

This clone was observed a handful of times. This chain links TRBV2 with TRBJ2-1; D unclear. The V end was cut by 1 base, the J end by 15 bases, with 19 bases between. Germline V gene lookup returns CDR1 SNHLY and CDR2 FYNNEI. This CDR3 is 14 amino acids long. CDR3 nucleotides: TGTGCCAGCAGTGAAGGGTTCAGGTTCTACAAGCGGTTCTTC. As protein: CASSEGFRFYKRFF. Drawing the rest from reference TRBV2 and TRBJ2-1, the complete variable domain is EPEVTQTPSHQVTQMGQEVILRCVPISNHLYFYWYRQILGQKVEFLVSFYNNEISEKSEIFDDQFSVERPDGSNFTLKIRSTKLEDSAMYFCASSEGFRFYKRFFGPGTRLTVL.

The CDR3 coding sequence is TGTGCCAGCAGCAGGGGGTGTGTAGGGGGCAGTGGAAACACCATATATTTT. Translation gives CASSRGCVGGSGNTIYF. The chain couples TRBV21-1 to TRBJ1-3; TRBD1, the table's D call, was not compared with the DNA. TRBV21-1 counts as a pseudogene. This CDR3 is built from 17 residues.

The chain carries TRBV4-1 and TRBJ2-5, with D perhaps matching TRBD1 or TRBD2 (6 bases each). V lost 3 bases, J lost 5 bases, and 13 bases lay in between. The CDR3 extends over 14 amino acids. CDR1 and CDR2 from the germline V gene are MGHRA and YSYEKL. The chain's CDR3 is CASSQGGRLETQYF. In DNA, the CDR3 is TGCGCCAGCAGCCAGGGGGGCCGGTTGGAGACCCAGTACTTC.

This chain connects TRBV27 to TRBJ2-7; 9 bases map to TRBD1. The CDR3 totals 16 residues. The trim removed 0 bases at V and 1 base at J, leaving 4 bases unmatched. The germline V gene encodes CDR1 MNHEY and CDR2 SMNVEV (reference sequence). The CDR3 here is CASSLSGGQGSYEQYF. CDR3 DNA sequence: TGTGCCAGCAGTTTATCGGGGGGACAGGGATCCTACGAGCAGTACTTC.